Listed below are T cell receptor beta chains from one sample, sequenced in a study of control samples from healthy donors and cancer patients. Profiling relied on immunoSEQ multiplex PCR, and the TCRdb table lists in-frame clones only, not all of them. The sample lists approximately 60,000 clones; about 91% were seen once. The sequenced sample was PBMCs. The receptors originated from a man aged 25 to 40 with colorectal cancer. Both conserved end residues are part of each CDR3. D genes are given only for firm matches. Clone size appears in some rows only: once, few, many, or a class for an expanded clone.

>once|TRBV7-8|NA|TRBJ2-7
CASSRGSANYEQYF
TGTGCCAGCAGCCGAGGGAGCGCCAACTACGAGCAGTACTTC
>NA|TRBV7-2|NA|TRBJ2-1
CASSRGALYNEQFF
TGTGCCAGCAGCCGGGGGGCCCTCTACAATGAGCAGTTCTTC
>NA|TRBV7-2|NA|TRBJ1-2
CASSLLATEGYTF
TGTGCCAGCAGCTTACTCGCTACCGAGGGCTACACCTTC
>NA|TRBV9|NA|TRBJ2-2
CASSVAILAGAGELFF
TGTGCCAGCAGCGTAGCGATATTAGCTGGCGCCGGGGAGCTGTTTTTT
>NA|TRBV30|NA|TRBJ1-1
CAWSLTGRTEAFF
TGTGCCTGGAGTCTCACAGGGAGAACTGAAGCTTTCTTT
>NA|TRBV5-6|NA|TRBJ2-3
CASSFIGDRTDTQYF
TGTGCCAGCAGCTTTATCGGGGACCGCACAGATACGCAGTATTTT
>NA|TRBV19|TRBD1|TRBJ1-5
CASTNQGDGEQPQHF
TGTGCCAGTACAAACCAGGGGGACGGGGAACAGCCCCAGCATTTT
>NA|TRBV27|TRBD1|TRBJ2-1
CASSSSQGSSDEQFF
TGTGCCAGCAGTTCATCACAGGGGAGTTCAGATGAGCAGTTCTTC
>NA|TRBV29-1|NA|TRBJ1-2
CSTSTNYGYTF
TGCAGCACTTCTACGAACTATGGCTACACCTTC
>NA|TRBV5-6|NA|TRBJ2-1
CASSFLGPIISYNEQFF
TGTGCCAGCAGCTTTTTGGGGCCCATCATCTCCTACAATGAGCAGTTCTTC
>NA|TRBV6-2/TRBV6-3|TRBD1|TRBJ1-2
CASSAPGPRDSYGYTF
TGTGCCAGCAGTGCGCCGGGACCCAGGGACAGCTATGGCTACACCTTC
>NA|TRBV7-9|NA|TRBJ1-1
CASSLGTADTEAFF
TGTGCCAGCAGCTTGGGCACGGCGGACACTGAAGCTTTCTTT
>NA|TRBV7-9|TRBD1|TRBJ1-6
CASSAYSLTGGNHNSPLHF
TGTGCCAGCAGCGCCTACTCTCTGACAGGGGGGAATCATAATTCACCCCTCCACTTT
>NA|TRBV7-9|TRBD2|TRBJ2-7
CASSLPGLGDPYEQYF
TGTGCCAGCAGCTTACCGGGACTAGGGGATCCCTACGAGCAGTACTTC